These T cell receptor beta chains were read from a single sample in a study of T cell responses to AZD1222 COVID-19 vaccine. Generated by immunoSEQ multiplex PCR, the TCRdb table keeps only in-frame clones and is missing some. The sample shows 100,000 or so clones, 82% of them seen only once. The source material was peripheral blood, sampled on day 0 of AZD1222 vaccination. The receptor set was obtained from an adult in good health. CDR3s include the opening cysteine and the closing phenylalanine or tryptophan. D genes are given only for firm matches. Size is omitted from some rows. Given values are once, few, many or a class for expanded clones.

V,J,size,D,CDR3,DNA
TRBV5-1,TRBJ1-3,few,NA,CASSLLTGYGNTIYF,TGCGCCAGCAGCCTACTTACAGGGTATGGAAACACCATATATTTT
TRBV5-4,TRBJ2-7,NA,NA,CASSSGYEQYF,TGTGCCAGCAGCTCAGGCTACGAGCAGTACTTC
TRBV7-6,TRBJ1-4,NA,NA,CASSLAQNEKLFF,TGTGCCAGCAGCTTAGCCCAAAATGAAAAACTGTTTTTT
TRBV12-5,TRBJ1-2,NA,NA,CASGLRAGVYDYTF,TGTGCTAGTGGTTTGAGAGCCGGGGTCTATGACTACACCTTC
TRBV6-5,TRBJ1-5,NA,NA,CASGPMSNQPQHF,TGTGCCAGCGGACCTATGAGCAATCAGCCCCAGCATTTT
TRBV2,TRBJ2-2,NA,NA,CASTYYDGGNGELFF,TGTGCCAGCACGTATTATGATGGGGGAAACGGGGAGCTGTTTTTT
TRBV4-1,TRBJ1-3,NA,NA,CASSQETEAVGNTIYF,TGCGCCAGCAGCCAAGAAACTGAGGCGGTTGGAAACACCATATATTTT
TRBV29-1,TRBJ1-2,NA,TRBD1,CSVDTGTAGPNGYTF,TGCAGCGTTGATACCGGGACAGCCGGACCGAATGGCTACACCTTC
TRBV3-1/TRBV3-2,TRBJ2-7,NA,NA,CASSRDRVSYEQYF,TGTGCCAGCAGCCGCGACCGGGTATCCTACGAGCAGTACTTC
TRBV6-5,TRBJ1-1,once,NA,CASRPHIDRAEAFF,TGTGCCAGCAGGCCCCACATCGATCGCGCTGAAGCTTTCTTT
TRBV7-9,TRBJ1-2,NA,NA,CASRPLISAGKDGYTF,TGTGCCAGCAGACCTCTAATTTCTGCAGGGAAGGATGGCTACACCTTC
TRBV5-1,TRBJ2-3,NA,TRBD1,CASSSQGAADTQYF,TGCGCCAGCAGCTCACAGGGGGCGGCAGATACGCAGTATTTT
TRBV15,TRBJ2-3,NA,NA,CATSSYRGAGDTQYF,TGTGCCACCAGCAGCTATCGGGGGGCCGGAGATACGCAGTATTTT
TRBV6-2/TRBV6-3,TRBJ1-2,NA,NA,CASSYAVFGYTF,TGTGCCAGCAGTTACGCGGTTTTTGGCTACACCTTC
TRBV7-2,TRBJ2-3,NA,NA,CASSQTIRGTDTQYF,TGTGCCAGCAGCCAGACCATACGGGGCACAGATACGCAGTATTTT
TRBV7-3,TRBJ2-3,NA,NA,CASSPRPAWDTQYF,TGTGCCAGCAGCCCAAGACCAGCGTGGGATACGCAGTATTTT
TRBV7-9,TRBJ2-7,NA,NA,CASSLEAGALNYEQYF,TGTGCCAGCAGCTTAGAGGCCGGGGCCCTAAACTACGAGCAGTACTTC
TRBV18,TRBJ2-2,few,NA,CASSPQGFSYTGELFF,TGTGCCAGCTCACCACAGGGTTTCAGCTACACCGGGGAGCTGTTTTTT
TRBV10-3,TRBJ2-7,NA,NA,CAIRRSETYEQYF,TGTGCCATCCGCCGGTCAGAGACCTACGAGCAGTACTTC
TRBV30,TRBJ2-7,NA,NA,CAWRQGLGEQYF,TGTGCCTGGAGACAGGGACTCGGCGAGCAGTACTTC
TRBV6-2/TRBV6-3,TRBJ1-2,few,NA,CASSYSIGLRPIGYTF,TGTGCCAGCAGTTACTCGATAGGGCTTAGGCCTATTGGCTACACCTTC
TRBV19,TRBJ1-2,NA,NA,CASSIYSSYGYTF,TGTGCCAGTAGTATCTACAGTAGTTATGGCTACACCTTC
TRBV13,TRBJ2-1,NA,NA,CASSRRRAGLNEQFF,TGTGCCAGCAGCCGCAGGCGGGCGGGGCTCAATGAGCAGTTCTTC
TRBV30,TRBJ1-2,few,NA,CAWSIAGGYTF,TGTGCCTGGAGTATCGCGGGCGGCTACACCTTC
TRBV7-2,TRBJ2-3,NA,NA,CASSLGPGSDTQYF,TGTGCCAGCAGCTTAGGTCCAGGGTCAGATACGCAGTATTTT
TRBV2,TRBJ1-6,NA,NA,CATRENSPLHF,TGTGCCACAAGGGAGAATTCACCCCTCCACTTT
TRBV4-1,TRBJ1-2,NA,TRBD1,CASSHSGTGGGGYTF,TGCGCCAGCAGCCATTCCGGGACAGGGGGCGGTGGCTACACCTTC
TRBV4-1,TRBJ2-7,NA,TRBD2,CASSQDSGGSYEQYF,TGCGCCAGCAGCCAAGATAGCGGGGGGTCCTACGAGCAGTACTTC
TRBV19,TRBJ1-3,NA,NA,CASSIAPFSGNTIYF,TGTGCCAGTAGTATAGCACCTTTCTCTGGAAACACCATATATTTT
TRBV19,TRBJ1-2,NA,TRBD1,CASSYGGLGQGGYGYTF,TGTGCCAGTAGTTATGGGGGTCTAGGACAGGGCGGCTATGGCTACACCTTC
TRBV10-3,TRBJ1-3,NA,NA,CAISGLGNTIYF,TGTGCCATCTCAGGGTTGGGAAACACCATATATTTT
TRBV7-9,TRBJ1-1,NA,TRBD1,CASSAQGASTEAFF,TGTGCCAGCAGCGCACAGGGGGCTAGCACTGAAGCTTTCTTT
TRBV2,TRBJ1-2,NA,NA,CASGLRDRDGYTF,TGTGCCAGCGGTCTCAGGGATAGGGATGGCTACACCTTC
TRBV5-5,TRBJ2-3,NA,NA,CASSLDRADTQYF,TGTGCCAGCAGCTTGGATAGGGCGGATACGCAGTATTTT
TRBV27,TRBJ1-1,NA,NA,CASSLWGAGTEAFF,TGTGCCAGCAGTTTATGGGGGGCCGGGACTGAAGCTTTCTTT
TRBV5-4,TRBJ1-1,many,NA,CASNGENTEAFF,TGTGCCAGCAACGGGGAGAACACTGAAGCTTTCTTT
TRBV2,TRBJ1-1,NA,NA,CASSGRTNTEAFF,TGTGCCAGCAGTGGGCGGACGAACACTGAAGCTTTCTTT
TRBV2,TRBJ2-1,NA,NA,CASRGDAGTRQFF,TGTGCCAGCAGGGGAGACGCCGGGACAAGGCAGTTCTTC
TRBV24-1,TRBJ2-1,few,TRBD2,CATSDGASGVYNEQFF,TGTGCCACCAGTGATGGGGCTAGCGGGGTGTACAATGAGCAGTTCTTC
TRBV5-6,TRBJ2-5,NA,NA,CASNPYQGKETQYF,TGTGCCAGCAACCCCTACCAGGGTAAAGAGACCCAGTACTTC
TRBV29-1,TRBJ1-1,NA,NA,CSVEVVGGGTEAFF,TGCAGCGTTGAAGTAGTCGGTGGGGGCACTGAAGCTTTCTTT
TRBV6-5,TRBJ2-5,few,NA,CASSYSGLGETQYF,TGTGCCAGCAGTTACTCGGGGCTCGGGGAGACCCAGTACTTC
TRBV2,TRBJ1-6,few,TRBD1,CASSHRDRRSSSPLHF,TGTGCCAGCAGTCACCGGGACAGGAGGAGCAGTTCACCCCTCCACTTT
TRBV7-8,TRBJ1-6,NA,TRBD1,CASSDSGQPSVLHF,TGTGCCAGCAGTGATTCGGGACAGCCCTCAGTCCTCCACTTT
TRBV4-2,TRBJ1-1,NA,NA,CASSQLVDRSWNTEAFF,TGTGCCAGCAGCCAATTGGTCGACAGAAGTTGGAACACTGAAGCTTTCTTT
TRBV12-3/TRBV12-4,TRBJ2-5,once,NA,CASNDRFQETQYF,TGTGCCAGCAACGATCGGTTCCAAGAGACCCAGTACTTC
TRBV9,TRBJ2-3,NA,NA,CASSVVGGSTDTQYF,TGTGCCAGCAGCGTAGTGGGGGGTAGCACAGATACGCAGTATTTT
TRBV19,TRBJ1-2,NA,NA,CASIGRLSYGYTF,TGTGCCAGTATCGGACGCCTAAGCTATGGCTACACCTTC
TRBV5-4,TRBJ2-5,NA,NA,CASNKAGTGKETQYF,TGTGCCAGCAACAAAGCTGGGACTGGGAAAGAGACCCAGTACTTC
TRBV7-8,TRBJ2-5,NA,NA,CASSERETQYF,TGTGCCAGCAGCGAAAGGGAGACCCAGTACTTC
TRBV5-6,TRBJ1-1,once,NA,CASSLQGATEAFF,TGTGCCAGCAGCTTACAGGGAGCCACTGAAGCTTTCTTT
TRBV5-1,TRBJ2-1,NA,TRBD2,CASSLLAGGSYNEQFF,TGCGCCAGCAGCCTCCTAGCGGGGGGTTCCTACAATGAGCAGTTCTTC
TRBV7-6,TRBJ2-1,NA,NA,CASSARGLGDEQFF,TGTGCCAGCAGCGCAAGGGGCCTAGGGGATGAGCAGTTCTTC